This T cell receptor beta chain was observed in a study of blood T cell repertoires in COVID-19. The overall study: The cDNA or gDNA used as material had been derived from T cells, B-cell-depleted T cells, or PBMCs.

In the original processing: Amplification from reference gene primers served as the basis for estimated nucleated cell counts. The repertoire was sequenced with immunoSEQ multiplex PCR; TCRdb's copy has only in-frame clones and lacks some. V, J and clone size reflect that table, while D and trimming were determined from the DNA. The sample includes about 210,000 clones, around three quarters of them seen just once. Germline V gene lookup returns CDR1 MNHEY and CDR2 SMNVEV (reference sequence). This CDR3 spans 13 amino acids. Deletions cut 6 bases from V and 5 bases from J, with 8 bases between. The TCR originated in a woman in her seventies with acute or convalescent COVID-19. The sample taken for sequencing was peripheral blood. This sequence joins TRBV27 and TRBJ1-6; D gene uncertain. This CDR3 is CASRTRDNSPLHF. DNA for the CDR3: TGTGCCAGCAGGACCCGGGATAATTCACCCCTCCACTTT.